This T cell receptor (beta chain) was sequenced in a study of blood T cell repertoires in COVID-19. Study as a whole: Specimens from acute and convalescent COVID-19 originated in the United States, Italy and Spain. PBMCs, B-cell-depleted T cells, or T cells were the source of the cDNA or gDNA that made up the material.

CDR3 size: 19 residues. Germline V lookup: CDR1 LNHDA, CDR2 SQIVND (reference sequence). The V gene lost 2 bases and the J gene lost 0 bases, with 20 bases spanning the gap. The sample holds one count of this clone. How the authors handled the data: Reference gene primer amplification gave estimated nucleated cell counts. Only in-frame clones appear in the TCRdb table, and some are missing; sequencing was by immunoSEQ multiplex PCR. Clone size and V and J calls were adopted from that table, with D and trimming inferred from the DNA. The repertoire holds 200,000 to 300,000 clones, roughly 88% seen once, with around 2% in the top ten.

The receptor was isolated from a man aged 35 to 55 who had recovered from COVID-19. The chain carries TRBV19 and TRBJ1-3, with D unresolved. Sequences were obtained from peripheral blood. CDR3 loop: CASSIFPLYDGDSGNTIYF. The CDR3 nucleotides read TGTGCCAGTAGTATATTCCCACTCTACGACGGAGACTCTGGAAACACCATATATTTT.